The 27 T cell receptor beta chains below come from one sample, sequenced in a study of T cell responses to AZD1222 COVID-19 vaccine. The protocol was immunoSEQ multiplex PCR, while the TCRdb copy is restricted to in-frame clones and leaves out a portion. The sample includes under 150,000 clones, 70% to 90% of them seen just once. The sample was peripheral blood, taken 28 days after the second AZD1222 dose. The receptors originated from an adult who received the AZD1222 COVID-19 vaccine.

The V gene is TRBV12-3 or TRBV12-4, the J gene TRBJ1-6, with D possibly TRBD1 on 5 matching bases. The V and J ends lost 7 bases and 14 bases respectively, with 18 bases between them. The CDR3 spans 13 residues. The CDR3, as DNA: TGTGCCAGCACCACCGGGGGGGGATGGGCCCTCCACTTT. As protein: CASTTGGGWALHF.

This clone has a single count. The chain has TRBV18 and TRBJ1-5, with no clear D. This CDR3 is 13 amino acids long. V was cut by 6 bases and J by 3 bases, with 9 bases left in between. From germline, CDR1 is KGHSH and CDR2 LQKENI. The CDR3 is CASSPSYNQPQHF. In nucleotides, the CDR3 is TGTGCCAGCTCCCCGTCCTACAATCAGCCCCAGCATTTT.

This clone showed up just once. The V and J genes are TRBV7-8 and TRBJ2-7; the match to TRBD2 covers 11 bases. The V and J ends lost 1 base and 0 bases, in that order; junction bases with no gene match: 5. CDR3 length equals 17 residues. Germline V gene data show CDR1 as SGHVS and CDR2 as FQNEAQ. Here the CDR3 reads CASSLETSGVSSYEQYF. CDR3 nucleotides: TGTGCCAGCAGCTTAGAGACTAGCGGGGTTTCCTCCTACGAGCAGTACTTC.

The gene calls are TRBV9 and TRBJ1-1; the D is unclear. Trimming took 0 bases from V and 8 from J, leaving 5 bases between them. CDR1 and CDR2 (germline): SGDLS, YYNGEE. The CDR3 runs to 11 residues. The CDR3 bases are TGTGCCAGCAGCGTAGGTCCCGAAGCTTTCTTT. It translates to CASSVGPEAFF.

This chain uses TRBV9 with TRBJ1-3; 9 bases map to TRBD1. This CDR3 comprises 16 residues. Trimming removed 4 bases from V and 2 bases from J; junction bases left unmatched: 7. Looked up from germline, CDR1 is SGDLS and CDR2 is YYNGEE. The CDR3 bases are TGTGCCAGCAGCATCCAAACAGGGGGCACTGGAAACACCATATATTTT. Its protein product is CASSIQTGGTGNTIYF.

This clone was picked up a small number of times. The chain couples TRBV12-5 to TRBJ2-7; possible D gene TRBD1, 5 bases. Germline V lookup: CDR1 LGHNT, CDR2 FRNRAP. Trimming removed 5 bases at V and 2 bases at J, with 13 bases between. CDR3 length: 14 amino acids. In nucleotides, the CDR3 is TGTGCTAGTGGTGCACCAGGGCCTCCCTACGAGCAGTACTTC. Its protein product is CASGAPGPPYEQYF.

The rearrangement joins TRBV30 to TRBJ1-1, with D unclear. Germline CDR1 is GTSNPN and CDR2 is SVGIG (reference sequence). Trimming stripped 2 bases from V and 6 bases from J, with 13 bases between. The CDR3 consists of 13 residues. CDR3 amino acids: CAWSQSVRAEAFF. Here the CDR3 DNA reads TGTGCCTGGAGTCAGTCGGTGCGGGCTGAAGCTTTCTTT.

V and J are TRBV5-1 and TRBJ1-4, with D perhaps matching TRBD1 (5 bases). Germline lookup yields CDR1 SGHRS and CDR2 YFSETQ. The CDR3 is 16 amino acids. V lost 4 bases to trimming and J lost 0 bases, with 13 bases between them. The CDR3 nucleotides read TGCGCCAGCAGCCTATCAGGGCAGGCAACTAATGAAAAACTGTTTTTT. Translating gives CASSLSGQATNEKLFF. Full variable domain (rest looked up from reference TRBV5-1 and TRBJ1-4): KAGVTQTPRYLIKTRGQQVTLSCSPISGHRSVSWYQQTPGQGLQFLFEYFSETQRNKGNFPGRFSGRQFSNSRSEMNVSTLELGDSALYLCASSLSGQATNEKLFFGSGTQLSVL.

This chain links TRBV4-3 with TRBJ1-1; D is undetermined. CDR1 and CDR2 (germline): LGHNA, YSLEER. The CDR3 consists of 15 residues. V was shortened by 1 base and J by 3 bases, with 12 bases between the two germline ends. CDR3 DNA: TGCGCCAGCAGCCAAGTTTGGAGCGCGGACACTGAAGCTTTCTTT. This encodes CASSQVWSADTEAFF.

This chain joins TRBV9 and TRBJ2-7; 9 nucleotides match TRBD1. V gave up 2 bases and J gave up 4 bases; unmatched junction bases: 7. The CDR3 spans 15 residues. Germline loops: CDR1 SGDLS, CDR2 YYNGEE. The CDR3 here is CASSVAGTGLYEQYF. In DNA form, the CDR3 reads TGTGCCAGCAGCGTCGCCGGGACAGGGTTGTACGAGCAGTACTTC.

This chain uses TRBV10-1 with TRBJ2-2; TRBD1 matches at 11 bases. The CDR3 has 15 residues. Germline CDR1 WNHNN, CDR2 SYGVQD (reference sequence). Trimming removed 5 bases from V and 4 bases from J; junction bases left unmatched: 3. Written as DNA, the CDR3 is TGCGCCAGCAGTCCCGGGACAGGGGGCACCGGGGAGCTGTTTTTT. Translating gives CASSPGTGGTGELFF.

J is TRBJ1-1 and V is TRBV5-1, with unresolved D. The CDR3 is 14 amino acids. V was pared by 2 bases and J by 2 bases, with 10 bases between. Germline CDR1 is SGHRS and CDR2 is YFSETQ. The CDR3 protein is CASSLRTDNTEAFF. CDR3 DNA: TGCGCCAGCAGCTTACGCACAGATAACACTGAAGCTTTCTTT.

The gene calls are TRBV5-1 and TRBJ1-1; D uncertain. Trimming stripped 6 bases from V and 2 bases from J, with 8 bases between. The length of the CDR3 is 12 residues. Germline V gene sequence: CDR1 SGHRS, CDR2 YFSETQ. The CDR3 DNA sequence: TGCGCCAGCACGGACGGAAACACTGAAGCTTTCTTT. It encodes CASTDGNTEAFF.

The CDR3 reads CASKTSNQPQHF. As DNA, the CDR3 is TGTGCCAGCAAGACCAGCAATCAGCCCCAGCATTTT. The rearrangement uses TRBV6-5 and TRBJ1-5, with no clear D. CDR3 length: 12 amino acids. V lost 7 bases, J lost 1 base, and 5 bases lay in between. The V gene's germline CDR1 is MNHEY and CDR2 SVGAGI.

This chain links TRBV6-2 or TRBV6-3 with TRBJ2-1; TRBD2 matches at 9 bases. V lost 5 bases to trimming and J lost 6 bases; unmatched junction nucleotides: 14. The CDR3 has 17 residues. From germline, CDR1 is MNHEY and CDR2 SVGEGT. The chain's CDR3 is CASSAELAGVPPNEQFF. CDR3 coding DNA: TGTGCCAGCAGTGCGGAACTAGCGGGCGTCCCCCCCAATGAGCAGTTCTTC.

This rearrangement joins TRBV2 to TRBJ1-3; D possibly corresponds to TRBD1 (5 bases). The CDR3 loop spans 15 amino acids. Trimming removed 4 bases at V and 0 bases at J, with 10 bases between. The germline CDR1 and CDR2 sequences are SNHLY and FYNNEI. As DNA, the CDR3 is TGTGCCAGCAGTGTCGGGACCTACTCTGGAAACACCATATATTTT. It yields the protein CASSVGTYSGNTIYF.

This CDR3 is CASRLDRGEGTEAFF. CDR3 DNA sequence: TGTGCCAGCAGACTTGACCGGGGCGAAGGCACTGAAGCTTTCTTT. The chain employs TRBV27 and TRBJ1-1, with a weak D call TRBD1 (5 bases). The CDR3 runs to 15 residues. In germline, CDR1 is MNHEY, CDR2 SMNVEV (reference sequence). The germline V and J ends were trimmed by 6 bases and 4 bases, with 18 bases remaining between them.

The V gene is TRBV7-2, the J gene TRBJ2-5, with TRBD2 as a possible D gene (5 bases). CDR1 is SGHTA and CDR2 is FQGNSA in the germline V gene. The germline V and J ends were trimmed by 1 base and 0 bases, with 15 bases remaining between them. The CDR3 length is 17 residues. The CDR3 loop reads CASSLGRIDLNQETQYF. In DNA, the CDR3 is TGTGCCAGCAGCTTAGGGAGGATAGACCTGAACCAAGAGACCCAGTACTTC.

This rearrangement joins TRBV3-1 (or the pseudogene TRBV3-2) to TRBJ1-6, with D perhaps TRBD1 (6 bases). The CDR3 runs 18 residues. Germline values: CDR1 LGHDT, CDR2 YNNKEL (reference sequence). V lost 0 bases and J 0 bases, leaving 12 bases between the germline ends. The CDR3 sequence: CASSQEGAASSYNSPLHF. The CDR3 DNA reads as TGTGCCAGCAGCCAAGAGGGGGCGGCGAGCTCCTATAATTCACCCCTCCACTTT.

Here the CDR3 DNA reads TGTGCCAGCAGCAAAGGCCCGAGACAGGGACCCTCCTCTGGAAACACCATATATTTT. Translation gives CASSKGPRQGPSSGNTIYF. The genes are TRBV21-1 and TRBJ1-3; the D segment call TRBD1 is taken from the table without a DNA check. TRBV21-1 is recorded as a pseudogene. The CDR3 runs 19 residues.

The J gene is TRBJ1-4, the V gene TRBV6-5; no reliable D call. This CDR3 has 13 amino acids. V lost 11 bases to trimming and J lost 4 bases, with 14 bases between them. Germline CDR1 MNHEY, CDR2 SVGAGI. The CDR3 protein is CAGRRDLNEKLFF. CDR3 in DNA: TGTGCCGGTCGCCGAGACCTTAATGAAAAACTGTTTTTT.

This clone was counted between two and nine times. The rearrangement uses TRBV30 and TRBJ1-1; 9 bases map to TRBD1. V was pared by 5 bases and J by 3 bases, with 1 base of the junction left unmatched. The CDR3 is 12 residues long. In germline, CDR1 is GTSNPN, CDR2 SVGIG (reference sequence). The CDR3 sequence: CAWDRGYTEAFF. The DNA for the CDR3 is TGTGCCTGGGACAGGGGGTACACTGAAGCTTTCTTT.

The rearrangement joins TRBV2 to TRBJ1-4; D might be TRBD1 (5 bases). Between the trimmed V and J ends, which lost 1 base and 5 bases, there was a span of 8 bases. The CDR3 consists of 14 residues. Germline CDR1 reads SNHLY; CDR2 reads FYNNEI. CDR3 sequence reads: CASSEVRQNEKLFF. DNA of the CDR3: TGTGCCAGCAGTGAAGTACGACAGAATGAAAAACTGTTTTTT.

The chain combines TRBV29-1 with TRBJ2-3; 10 nucleotides line up with TRBD2. V lost 2 bases, J lost 11 bases, and 7 bases stayed unmatched. The CDR3 covers 13 residues. The germline gives CDR1 SQVTM, CDR2 ANQGSEA. The CDR3 coding sequence is TGCAGCGTTGAATACAGCGGGGGGGCGAAGCAGTATTTT. Translating it yields CSVEYSGGAKQYF.

The V gene is TRBV2, the J gene TRBJ1-2; weak D call: TRBD1 (6 bases). Germline assignment: CDR1 SNHLY and CDR2 FYNNEI. The CDR3 contains 15 residues. V was trimmed by 7 bases and J by 0 bases, leaving 15 bases between them. Written as DNA, the CDR3 is TGTGCCAGCACCGAGAGACAGGTTCCTAACTATGGCTACACCTTC. Translation gives CASTERQVPNYGYTF. The whole variable domain, filled in from reference TRBV2 and TRBJ1-2, reads EPEVTQTPSHQVTQMGQEVILRCVPISNHLYFYWYRQILGQKVEFLVSFYNNEISEKSEIFDDQFSVERPDGSNFTLKIRSTKLEDSAMYFCASTERQVPNYGYTFGSGTRLTVV.

V gene TRBV11-1 combines with J gene TRBJ2-7, with D perhaps TRBD1 (6 bases). The CDR3 length is 13 residues. CDR1 and CDR2 from the germline V gene are SGHAT and FQDESV (reference sequence). V lost 4 bases to trimming and J lost 3 bases, with 10 bases between them. The CDR3 nucleotides are TGTGCCAGCAGCTGGGACACCCACTACGAGCAGTACTTC. Its translation is CASSWDTHYEQYF.

The chain has TRBV6-5 and TRBJ1-3; D call uncertain. Germline loops: CDR1 MNHEY, CDR2 SVGAGI. There are 15 residues in the CDR3. Deletions cut 6 bases from V and 0 bases from J, with 12 bases between. The CDR3 region has the DNA TGTGCCAGCAGCTCCGACGCCAGCTCTGGAAACACCATATATTTT. This codes for CASSSDASSGNTIYF.